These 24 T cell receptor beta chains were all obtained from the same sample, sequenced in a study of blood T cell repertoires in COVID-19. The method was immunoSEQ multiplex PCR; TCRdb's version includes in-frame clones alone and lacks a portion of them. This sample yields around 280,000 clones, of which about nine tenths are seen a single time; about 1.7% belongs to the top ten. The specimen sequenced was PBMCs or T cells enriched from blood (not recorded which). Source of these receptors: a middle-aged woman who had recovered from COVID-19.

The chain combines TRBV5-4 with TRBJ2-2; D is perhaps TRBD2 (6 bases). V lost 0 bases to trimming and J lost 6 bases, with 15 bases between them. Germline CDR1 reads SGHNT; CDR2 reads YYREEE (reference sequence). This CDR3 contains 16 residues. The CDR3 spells CASSLEGRGGAGELFF. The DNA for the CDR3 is TGTGCCAGCAGCTTGGAAGGGCGGGGAGGCGCCGGGGAGCTGTTTTTT.

CDR3 sequence reads: CASSLRDRGTDTQYF. DNA for the CDR3: TGCGCCAGCAGCCTCCGGGACAGGGGAACAGATACGCAGTATTTT. J is TRBJ2-3 and V is TRBV5-1, with TRBD1 matching over 10 bases. V dropped 4 bases and J dropped 3; count of bases not matched to a gene: 5. Per the germline V gene, CDR1 is SGHRS and CDR2 is YFSETQ. This CDR3 comprises 15 residues.

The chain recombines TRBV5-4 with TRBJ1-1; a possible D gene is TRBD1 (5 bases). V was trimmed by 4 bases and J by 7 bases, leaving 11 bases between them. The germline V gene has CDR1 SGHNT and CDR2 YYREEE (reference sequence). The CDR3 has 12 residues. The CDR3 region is CASSAGPSEAFF. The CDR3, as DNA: TGTGCCAGCAGCGCGGGACCGAGTGAAGCTTTCTTT.

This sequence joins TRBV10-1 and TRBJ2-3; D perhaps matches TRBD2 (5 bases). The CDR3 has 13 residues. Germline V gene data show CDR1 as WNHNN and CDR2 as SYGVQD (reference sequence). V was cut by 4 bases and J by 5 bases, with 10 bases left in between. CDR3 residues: CASSGISGDTQYF. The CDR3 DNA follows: TGCGCCAGCAGTGGGATAAGCGGAGATACGCAGTATTTT.

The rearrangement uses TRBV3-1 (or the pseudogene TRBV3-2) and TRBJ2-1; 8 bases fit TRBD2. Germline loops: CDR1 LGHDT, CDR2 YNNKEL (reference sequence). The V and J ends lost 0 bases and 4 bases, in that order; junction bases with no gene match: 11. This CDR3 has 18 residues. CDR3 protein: CASSQDGARLAQYNEQFF. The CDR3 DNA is TGTGCCAGCAGCCAAGATGGCGCTCGACTAGCGCAATACAATGAGCAGTTCTTC.

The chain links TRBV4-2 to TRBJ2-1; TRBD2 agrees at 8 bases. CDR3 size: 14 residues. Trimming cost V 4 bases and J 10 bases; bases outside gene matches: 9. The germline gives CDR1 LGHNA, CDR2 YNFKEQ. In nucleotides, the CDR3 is TGTGCCAGCAGCCGCGGGAGGTACCAGGGCGAGCAGTTCTTC. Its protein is CASSRGRYQGEQFF.

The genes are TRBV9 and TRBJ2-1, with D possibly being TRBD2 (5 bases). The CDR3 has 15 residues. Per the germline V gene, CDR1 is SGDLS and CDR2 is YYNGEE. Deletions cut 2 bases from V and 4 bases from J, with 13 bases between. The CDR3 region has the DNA TGTGCCAGCAGCGTTGCCTCCGGGGAGTACAATGAGCAGTTCTTC. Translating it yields CASSVASGEYNEQFF.

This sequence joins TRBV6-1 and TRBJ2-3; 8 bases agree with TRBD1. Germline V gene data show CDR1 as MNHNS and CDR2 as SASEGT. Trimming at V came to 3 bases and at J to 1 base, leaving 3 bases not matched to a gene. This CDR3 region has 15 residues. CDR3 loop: CASSEDRVGTDTQYF. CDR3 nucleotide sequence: TGTGCCAGCAGTGAGGACAGGGTAGGCACAGATACGCAGTATTTT.

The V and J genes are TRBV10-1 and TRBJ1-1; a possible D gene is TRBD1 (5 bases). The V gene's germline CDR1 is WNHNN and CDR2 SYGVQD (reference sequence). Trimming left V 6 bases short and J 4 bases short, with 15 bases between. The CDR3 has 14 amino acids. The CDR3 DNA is TGCGCCAGCAGCGGGACTAAAACGGCCACTGAAGCTTTCTTT. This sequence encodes CASSGTKTATEAFF.

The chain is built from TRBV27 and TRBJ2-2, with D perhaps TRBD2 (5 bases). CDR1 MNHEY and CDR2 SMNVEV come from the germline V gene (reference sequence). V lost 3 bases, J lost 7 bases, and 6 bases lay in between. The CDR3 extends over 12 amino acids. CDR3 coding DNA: TGTGCCAGCAGTTTTGGAGGCGGGGAGCTGTTTTTT. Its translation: CASSFGGGELFF.

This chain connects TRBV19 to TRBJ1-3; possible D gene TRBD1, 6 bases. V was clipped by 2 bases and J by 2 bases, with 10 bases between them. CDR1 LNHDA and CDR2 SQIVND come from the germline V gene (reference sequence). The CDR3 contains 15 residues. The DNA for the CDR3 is TGTGCCAGTAGTATAAGGACAGCTGCTGGAAACACCATATATTTT. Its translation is CASSIRTAAGNTIYF.

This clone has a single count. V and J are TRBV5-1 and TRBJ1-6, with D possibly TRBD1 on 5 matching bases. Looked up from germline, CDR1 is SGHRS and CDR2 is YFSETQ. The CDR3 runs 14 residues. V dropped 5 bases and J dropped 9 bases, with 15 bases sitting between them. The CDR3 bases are TGCGCCAGCAGTTTACAGGCTAATGGTTCACCCCTCCACTTT. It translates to CASSLQANGSPLHF. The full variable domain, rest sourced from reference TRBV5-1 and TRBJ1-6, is KAGVTQTPRYLIKTRGQQVTLSCSPISGHRSVSWYQQTPGQGLQFLFEYFSETQRNKGNFPGRFSGRQFSNSRSEMNVSTLELGDSALYLCASSLQANGSPLHFGNGTRLTVT.

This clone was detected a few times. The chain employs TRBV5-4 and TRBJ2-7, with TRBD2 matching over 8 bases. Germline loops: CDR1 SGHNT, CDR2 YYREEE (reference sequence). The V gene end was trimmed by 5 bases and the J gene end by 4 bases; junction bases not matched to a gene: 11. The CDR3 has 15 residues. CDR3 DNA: TGTGCCAGCAGGGGAGCGGGAGAAAGCTGGTACGAGCAGTACTTC. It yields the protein CASRGAGESWYEQYF.

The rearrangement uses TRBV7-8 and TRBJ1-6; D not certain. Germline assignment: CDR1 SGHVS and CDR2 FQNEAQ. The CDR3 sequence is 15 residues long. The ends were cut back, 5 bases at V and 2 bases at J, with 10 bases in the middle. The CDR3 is CASSETPAYNSPLHF. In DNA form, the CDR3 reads TGTGCCAGCAGCGAGACACCTGCCTATAATTCACCCCTCCACTTT.

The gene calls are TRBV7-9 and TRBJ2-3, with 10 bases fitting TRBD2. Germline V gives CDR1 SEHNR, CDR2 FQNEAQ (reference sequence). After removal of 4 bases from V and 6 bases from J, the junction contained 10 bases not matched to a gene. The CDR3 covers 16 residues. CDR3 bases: TGTGCCAGCAGCTCCCGGCTAGCGGGAGCCAGCGATACGCAGTATTTT. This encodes CASSSRLAGASDTQYF.

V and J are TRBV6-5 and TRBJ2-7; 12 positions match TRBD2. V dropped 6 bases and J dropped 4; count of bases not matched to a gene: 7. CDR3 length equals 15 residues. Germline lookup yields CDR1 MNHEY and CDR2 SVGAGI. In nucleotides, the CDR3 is TGTGCCAGCAGCCGCCCGGGACTAGCGGGTTACGAGCAGTACTTC. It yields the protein CASSRPGLAGYEQYF.

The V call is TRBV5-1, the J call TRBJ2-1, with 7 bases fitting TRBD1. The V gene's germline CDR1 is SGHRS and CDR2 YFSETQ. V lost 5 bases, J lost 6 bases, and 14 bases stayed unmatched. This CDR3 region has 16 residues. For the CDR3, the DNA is TGCGCCAGCAGGGTGGCGTACAGGGGAAGGAGCAATGAGCAGTTCTTC. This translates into CASRVAYRGRSNEQFF.

In DNA form, the CDR3 reads TGTGCCAGCAGTATAGACAGCCTGTATGGCTACACCTTC. This translates into CASSIDSLYGYTF. The V and J genes are TRBV6-5 and TRBJ1-2; maybe TRBD1 (5 bases). Between the trimmed V and J ends, which lost 5 bases and 5 bases, there was a span of 12 bases. CDR1 and CDR2 (germline): MNHEY, SVGAGI. The CDR3 contains 13 residues.

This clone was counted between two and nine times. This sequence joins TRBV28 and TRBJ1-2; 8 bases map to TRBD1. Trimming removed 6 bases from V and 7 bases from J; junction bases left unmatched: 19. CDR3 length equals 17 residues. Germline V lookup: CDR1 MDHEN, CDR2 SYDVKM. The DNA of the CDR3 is TGTGCCAGCAGCCAGACAACAGGGGGAAGGAGGCTGGGTGGCTACACCTTC. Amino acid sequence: CASSQTTGGRRLGGYTF.

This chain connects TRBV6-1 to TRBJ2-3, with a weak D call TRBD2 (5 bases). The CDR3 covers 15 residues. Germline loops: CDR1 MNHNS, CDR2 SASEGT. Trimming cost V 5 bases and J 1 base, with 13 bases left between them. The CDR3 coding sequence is TGTGCCAGCAGTCGGACTGGGGAGCGCACAGATACGCAGTATTTT. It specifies CASSRTGERTDTQYF.

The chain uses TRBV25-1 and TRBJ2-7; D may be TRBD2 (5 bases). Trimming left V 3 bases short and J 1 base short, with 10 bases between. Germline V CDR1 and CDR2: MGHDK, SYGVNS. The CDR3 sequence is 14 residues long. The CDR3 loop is CASSDPGLSYEQYF. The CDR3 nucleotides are TGTGCCAGCAGTGACCCAGGACTGTCCTACGAGCAGTACTTC.

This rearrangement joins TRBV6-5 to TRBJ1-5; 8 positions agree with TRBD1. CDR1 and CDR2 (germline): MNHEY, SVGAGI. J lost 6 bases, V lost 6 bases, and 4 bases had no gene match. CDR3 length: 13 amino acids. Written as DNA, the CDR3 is TGTGCCAGCAGCGCAGGGGGCAGTCAGCCCCAGCATTTT. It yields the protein CASSAGGSQPQHF.

CDR3 DNA: TGTGCCAGTGCTGAGGGTCGTAGGACCTACGAGCAGTACTTC. This codes for CASAEGRRTYEQYF. This chain joins TRBV19 and TRBJ2-7, with D maybe TRBD2 (5 bases). V was cut by 8 bases and J by 2 bases, with 16 bases left in between. CDR3 length: 14 amino acids. Germline V gene sequence: CDR1 LNHDA, CDR2 SQIVND (reference sequence).

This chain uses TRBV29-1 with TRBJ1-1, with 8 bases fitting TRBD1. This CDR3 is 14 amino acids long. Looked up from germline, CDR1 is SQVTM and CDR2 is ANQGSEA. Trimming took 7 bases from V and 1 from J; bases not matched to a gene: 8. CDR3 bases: TGCAGCGCCCTCCCAGGGGGCGGGAACACTGAAGCTTTCTTT. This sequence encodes CSALPGGGNTEAFF.